A single T cell receptor beta chain is shown here with its context. The data originate from a study of blood T cell repertoires in COVID-19. In the study overall: Some COVID-19 samples were acute and others convalescent; all came from the United States, Italy and Spain.

Within the 2 weeks before study entry, each person in the exposed group met a COVID-19 case. Germline lookup yields CDR1 MNHEY and CDR2 SVGEGT. V lost 2 bases and J lost 0, with 17 bases in between. This CDR3 contains 17 residues. Method: immunoSEQ multiplex PCR; TCRdb's copy keeps in-frame clones and lacks some. The sample lists more than 300,000 clones; 90% were seen once. The sequenced material came from PBMCs or T cells enriched from blood (not recorded which). This TCR came from a woman between 25 and 40 years old who had been exposed to COVID-19. The rearrangement uses TRBV6-2 or TRBV6-3 and TRBJ2-7; TRBD1 might be the D (5 bases). The CDR3 loop is CASSYPLTALTSYEQYF. CDR3 nucleotides: TGTGCCAGCAGTTACCCACTGACAGCTTTAACCTCCTACGAGCAGTACTTC.